Below are 32 T cell receptor beta chains sequenced from a single sample in a study of Graves' ophthalmopathy and Graves' hyperthyroidism. The study amplified TCR beta CDR3 regions using RNA transcripts. Second-round multiplex PCR came after a first-round RT-PCR that employed HTBI primers. TCRdb called the multiplex PCR reads again in MiXCR, with one record for every CDR3 protein. This table has about 700,000 distinct CDR3 sequences, over 40% appearing once. Sequencing was done on a sample of peripheral blood. The source is an adult man with Graves' ophthalmopathy.

The chain has TRBV7-2 and TRBJ1-6; a weak D match, TRBD1 (6 bases). CDR3 length equals 16 residues. V was shortened by 0 bases and J by 7 bases, with 13 bases between the two germline ends. Germline CDR1 is SGHTA and CDR2 is FQGNSA. CDR3 loop: CASSLAQGTRNSPLHF. The CDR3 coding sequence is TGTGCCAGCAGCTTAGCGCAGGGGACGAGGAATTCACCCCTCCACTTT.

V usage is TRBV2 and J usage is TRBJ2-7, with a possible D match to TRBD1 (6 bases). This CDR3 region has 15 residues. The V end lost 0 bases, the J end lost 2 bases, and 11 bases lay between the germline ends. Germline-derived CDR1 and CDR2 are SNHLY and FYNNEI. The DNA of the CDR3 is TGTGCCAGCAGTGAAGCTCCGGACAGAACCTACGAGCAGTACTTC. It specifies CASSEAPDRTYEQYF.

In its sample, this clonotype was seen many times. V and J are TRBV25-1 and TRBJ1-6; D is undetermined. The CDR3 has 15 amino acids. Trimming stripped 0 bases from V and 8 bases from J, with 11 bases between. From germline, CDR1 is MGHDK and CDR2 SYGVNS. The CDR3 coding sequence is TGTGCCAGCAGTGAATATCTGGGGAGGGATTCACCCCTCCACTTT. Translation: CASSEYLGRDSPLHF. Using reference TRBV25-1 and TRBJ1-6 for the parts outside the CDR3, the full variable domain is EADIYQTPRYLVIGTGKKITLECSQTMGHDKMYWYQQDPGMELHLIHYSYGVNSTEKGDLSSESTVSRIRTEHFPLTLESARPSHTSQYLCASSEYLGRDSPLHFGNGTRLTVT.

This clonotype has just a few counts. This chain links TRBV5-1 with TRBJ2-7; maybe TRBD2 (6 bases). CDR1 is SGHRS, CDR2 YFSETQ, per germline. The V and J ends lost 2 bases and 2 bases respectively, with 14 bases between them. The CDR3 has 15 residues. The CDR3 DNA is TGCGCCAGCAGCTTAGCCGGGAGCCCACCCTACGAGCAGTACTTC. Encoded protein: CASSLAGSPPYEQYF.

In its sample, this clonotype was seen many times. The chain employs TRBV19 and TRBJ1-3; no definite D call. The germline CDR1 and CDR2 sequences are LNHDA and SQIVND (reference sequence). The V end was cut by 3 bases, the J end by 7 bases, with 7 bases between. The CDR3 is 12 residues long. The CDR3 loop is CASSITSNTIYF. The CDR3 DNA reads as TGTGCCAGTAGTATTACGTCCAACACCATATATTTT.

This clonotype was observed at least ten times. The rearrangement links TRBV29-1 to TRBJ2-2, with D perhaps TRBD1 (5 bases). V lost 3 bases to trimming and J lost 2 bases, with 7 bases between them. The CDR3 covers 13 residues. CDR1 SQVTM and CDR2 ANQGSEA come from the germline V gene. The CDR3 protein is CSVDRDNTGELFF. As DNA, the CDR3 is TGCAGCGTTGACAGGGATAACACCGGGGAGCTGTTTTTT.

The rearrangement joins TRBV7-2 to TRBJ2-3; 15 bases align to TRBD2. V was pared by 5 bases and J by 6 bases, with 6 bases of the junction left unmatched. In germline, CDR1 is SGHTA, CDR2 FQGNSA. The CDR3 totals 16 residues. The DNA of the CDR3 is TGTGCCAGCAGCCTGGGACTAGCGGGGGGAGGGGATACGCAGTATTTT. Translated: CASSLGLAGGGDTQYF.

A remark on this clonotype: The germline gene is not matched at one end of the junction; a read error may be the cause. This rearrangement joins TRBV25-1 to TRBJ2-3, with 10 bases that match TRBD2. The germline V gene encodes CDR1 MGHDK and CDR2 SYGVNS. There are 16 residues in the CDR3. This chain's CDR3 is CATSERTSGFTDTQYF. The CDR3 region has the DNA TGTGCCACCAGTGAACGGACTAGCGGATTCACAGATACGCAGTATTTT.

V usage is TRBV10-3 and J usage is TRBJ2-2; D possibly uses TRBD1 or TRBD2 (5 bases each). CDR1 and CDR2 (germline): ENHRY, SYGVKD. The V gene lost 2 bases and the J gene lost 5 bases, with 15 bases spanning the gap. The CDR3 consists of 16 residues. CDR3 sequence (DNA): TGTGCCATCAGTGAGGTGGGGGTAGAAGGGACCGGGGAGCTGTTTTTT. Its protein is CAISEVGVEGTGELFF.

This clonotype has a count of ten or more. A much larger clone differs by one base, so this may be a read error. The V and J genes are TRBV12-3 or TRBV12-4 and TRBJ1-2, with 7 bases lining up with TRBD1. The V gene end was trimmed by 7 bases and the J gene end by 4 bases; junction bases not matched to a gene: 3. The CDR3 length is 12 residues. The CDR3 loop reads CASTRDSYGYTF. The CDR3 bases are TGTGCCAGCACCCGGGACAGCTATGGCTACACCTTC.

In its sample, this clonotype was seen many times. The chain recombines TRBV7-8 with TRBJ1-5; 7 bases are a match to TRBD1. Looked up from germline, CDR1 is SGHVS and CDR2 is FQNEAQ. The CDR3 runs to 15 residues. Germline trimming cut 1 base from V and 12 bases from J; bases unmatched to any gene: 12. As DNA, the CDR3 is TGTGCCAGCAGCTTAGTCGAGGGGGCCCTGGACCTCCAGCATTTT. Encoded protein: CASSLVEGALDLQHF.

V and J are TRBV5-5 and TRBJ1-4, with unresolved D. Germline-derived CDR1 and CDR2 are SGHKS and YYEKEE (reference sequence). The V gene lost 0 bases and the J gene lost 10 bases, with 7 bases spanning the gap. The CDR3 has 12 residues. This chain's CDR3 is CASSLEWGKLFF. As DNA, the CDR3 is TGTGCCAGCAGCTTGGAATGGGGAAAACTGTTTTTT.

This chain uses TRBV7-9 with TRBJ1-2; a possible D gene is TRBD1 (5 bases). The CDR3 has 15 residues. V shed 6 bases and J shed 0 bases, with 14 bases lying between them. CDR1 and CDR2 from the germline V gene are SEHNR and FQNEAQ (reference sequence). CDR3 nucleotide sequence: TGTGCCAGCAGTTCGCGGGGCGCCACTAACTATGGCTACACCTTC. Translating it yields CASSSRGATNYGYTF.

The gene calls are TRBV30 and TRBJ2-5; D gene ambiguous. Trimming cost V 2 bases and J 7 bases, with 8 bases left between them. The germline gives CDR1 GTSNPN, CDR2 SVGIG (reference sequence). The CDR3 runs to 11 residues. The CDR3 nucleotides are TGTGCCTGGAGTTCCCGAGGGACCCAGTACTTC. Translation gives CAWSSRGTQYF.

The table lists this clonotype with many counts. This sequence joins TRBV2 and TRBJ1-2, with 7 bases lining up with TRBD1. V dropped 1 base and J dropped 4; count of bases not matched to a gene: 6. Per the germline V gene, CDR1 is SNHLY and CDR2 is FYNNEI. This CDR3 region has 15 residues. In DNA, the CDR3 is TGTGCCAGCAGTGAAGGACAGGGATTGAGCTATGGCTACACCTTC. This gives the protein CASSEGQGLSYGYTF.

Ten or more counts support this clonotype. V and J are TRBV12-3 or TRBV12-4 and TRBJ1-5, with 9 bases fitting TRBD1. V shed 6 bases and J 0 bases; nucleotides not matched to a gene: 6. The CDR3 sequence is 16 residues long. The CDR3: CASRQTGGYSNQPQHF. The CDR3 bases are TGTGCCAGCAGGCAGACAGGGGGTTATAGCAATCAGCCCCAGCATTTT.

The chain combines TRBV25-1 with TRBJ1-6; D possibly corresponds to TRBD1 (5 bases). The germline gives CDR1 MGHDK, CDR2 SYGVNS. This CDR3 has 14 amino acids. Trimming cost V 2 bases and J 7 bases, with 9 bases left between them. CDR3 nucleotide sequence: TGTGCCAGCAGTGAAGTGGGACGGAATTCACCCCTCCACTTT. As protein: CASSEVGRNSPLHF. Filled out from reference TRBV25-1 and TRBJ1-6, the complete variable domain reads EADIYQTPRYLVIGTGKKITLECSQTMGHDKMYWYQQDPGMELHLIHYSYGVNSTEKGDLSSESTVSRIRTEHFPLTLESARPSHTSQYLCASSEVGRNSPLHFGNGTRLTVT.

The genes are TRBV7-9 and TRBJ2-7; D is undetermined. The CDR3 is made up of 14 amino acids. Trimming removed 8 bases from V and 2 bases from J, with 16 bases in between. Germline V gene lookup returns CDR1 SEHNR and CDR2 FQNEAQ (reference sequence). The CDR3 sequence: CASDSRNTPYEQYF. The CDR3 nucleotides are TGTGCCAGCGATAGCCGGAACACGCCCTACGAGCAGTACTTC.

V usage is TRBV9 and J usage is TRBJ1-2; D not resolved. CDR3 length equals 10 residues. CDR1 and CDR2 (germline): SGDLS, YYNGEE. With 1 base removed from V and 8 bases from J, the gap between germline ends came to 3 bases. CDR3 in amino acids: CASSVQGYTF. CDR3 DNA: TGTGCCAGCAGCGTACAGGGCTACACCTTC.

This clonotype was observed a handful of times. This chain joins TRBV7-8 and TRBJ2-2; 11 bases are shared with TRBD2. With 2 bases clipped from V and 5 bases from J, the junction kept 7 bases outside the gene matches. The CDR3 runs 17 residues. Germline values: CDR1 SGHVS, CDR2 FQNEAQ. The CDR3 bases are TGTGCCAGCAGCTTACCACTAGCGGGAGTTTGGACCGGGGAGCTGTTTTTT. Its protein is CASSLPLAGVWTGELFF.

This clonotype was counted a single time. The chain joins TRBV7-9 to TRBJ2-6; no definite D call. Trimming stripped 6 bases from V and 12 bases from J, with 3 bases between. In germline, CDR1 is SEHNR, CDR2 FQNEAQ (reference sequence). The CDR3 is made up of 9 amino acids. CDR3 nucleotide sequence: TGTGCCAGCAGTCCCGTCCTGACTTTC. Amino acids: CASSPVLTF.

This rearrangement joins TRBV4-1 to TRBJ1-3; no reliable D call. The CDR3 spans 15 residues. Trimming pared 4 bases from V and 0 bases from J, leaving 10 bases between. CDR1 is MGHRA and CDR2 is YSYEKL in the germline V gene. CDR3 loop: CASSRRLISGNTIYF. CDR3 sequence (DNA): TGCGCCAGCAGCCGCCGACTCATCTCTGGAAACACCATATATTTT.

The chain uses TRBV6-6 and TRBJ2-7; D gene ambiguous. The CDR3 covers 11 residues. The V gene's germline CDR1 is MNHNY and CDR2 SVGAGI (reference sequence). The V end lost 6 bases, the J end lost 6 bases, and 9 bases lay between the germline ends. The CDR3 sequence: CASREGLEQYF. The CDR3 DNA is TGTGCCAGCAGGGAAGGGCTCGAGCAGTACTTC.

The rearrangement links TRBV4-1 to TRBJ1-4; D not certain. Trimming shortened V by 0 bases and J by 0 bases, and 11 bases separated the two germline ends. The length of the CDR3 is 17 residues. Looked up from germline, CDR1 is MGHRA and CDR2 is YSYEKL. The CDR3 DNA reads as TGCGCCAGCAGCCAAGACCCTCGACCTTCAACTAATGAAAAACTGTTTTTT. Its protein product is CASSQDPRPSTNEKLFF.

This clonotype was counted at least ten times. The V and J genes are TRBV7-9 and TRBJ1-2, with 7 bases identical to TRBD1. The V gene end was trimmed by 3 bases and the J gene end by 4 bases; junction bases not matched to a gene: 8. This CDR3 contains 15 residues. Germline lookup yields CDR1 SEHNR and CDR2 FQNEAQ (reference sequence). The CDR3 DNA follows: TGTGCCAGCAGCTTGCCGACAGGGAGTACCTATGGCTACACCTTC. Its protein is CASSLPTGSTYGYTF.

This clonotype showed up many times. The V and J genes are TRBV7-3 and TRBJ2-2; either TRBD1 or TRBD2 may fit D (5 bases each). Deletions cut 8 bases from V and 2 bases from J, with 12 bases between. The CDR3 consists of 14 residues. The V gene's germline CDR1 is SGHTA and CDR2 FQGTGA. CDR3 bases: TGTGCCAGCGGGACCGCAAGAAACACCGGGGAGCTGTTTTTT. It codes for CASGTARNTGELFF.

In this sample, this clonotype turned up a few times. This rearrangement joins TRBV4-1 to TRBJ1-2, with TRBD1 matching over 7 bases. Germline CDR1 and CDR2: MGHRA and YSYEKL. The V gene end was trimmed by 2 bases and the J gene end by 8 bases; junction bases not matched to a gene: 8. The CDR3 covers 14 residues. This CDR3 reads CASSQTGQAGGYTF. As DNA, the CDR3 is TGCGCCAGCAGCCAAACCGGACAGGCAGGGGGCTACACCTTC.

Comments on this clonotype: It may be a read error: a sequence one base away is much more abundant. The V and J genes are TRBV15 and TRBJ2-2; 8 nucleotides match TRBD1. Germline CDR1 is LNHNV and CDR2 is YYDKDF (reference sequence). The CDR3 runs to 15 residues. The CDR3 DNA is TGTGCCACCAGCAGAGATCCGACAGGGGTCGGGGAGCTGCTTTTT. Translation gives CATSRDPTGVGELLF.

Turning to this clonotype: Sequence at one end of the junction differs from germline and may be a read error. The V call is TRBV29-1, the J call TRBJ2-6; a weak D match, TRBD1 (5 bases). Looked up from germline, CDR1 is SQVTM and CDR2 is ANQGSEA. There are 14 residues in the CDR3. CDR3 loop: CSVEPVAGANVPTF. CDR3 sequence (DNA): TGCAGCGTTGAACCGGTTGCTGGGGCCAACGTCCCGACTTTC. Drawing the rest from reference TRBV29-1 and TRBJ2-6, the complete variable domain is SAVISQKPSRDICQRGTSLTIQCQVDSQVTMMFWYRQQPGQSLTLIATANQGSEATYESGFVIDKFPISRPNLTFSTLTVSNMSPEDSSIYLCSVEPVAGANVPTFGAGSRLTVL.

Details on this clonotype: At one boundary the junction diverges from the germline segment, which might be a read error. The chain recombines TRBV10-3 with TRBJ1-6; the D gene is possibly TRBD1 (6 bases). CDR3 length equals 16 residues. From germline, CDR1 is ENHRY and CDR2 SYGVKD. As DNA, the CDR3 is TGTGCCAGCAGTGAACTAGCGGGGGGGCCGGGTTCGCCCCTCCACTTT. Translation: CASSELAGGPGSPLHF.

This clonotype has a handful of counts. The chain couples TRBV9 to TRBJ2-7, with D uncertain. This CDR3 comprises 16 residues. Deletions cut 0 bases from V and 3 bases from J, with 16 bases between. Looked up from germline, CDR1 is SGDLS and CDR2 is YYNGEE. The CDR3 protein is CASSVGASLNDYEQYF. The CDR3 DNA reads TGTGCCAGCAGCGTAGGGGCCAGCCTCAACGACTACGAGCAGTACTTC. Based on the CDR3 plus reference TRBV9 and TRBJ2-7, the full variable domain is DSGVTQTPKHLITATGQRVTLRCSPRSGDLSVYWYQQSLDQGLQFLIQYYNGEERAKGNILERFSAQQFPDLHSELNLSSLELGDSALYFCASSVGASLNDYEQYFGPGTRLTVT.

This chain connects TRBV6-6 to TRBJ2-7; D is perhaps TRBD2 (6 bases). The CDR3 contains 15 residues. Trimming removed 5 bases at V and 5 bases at J, with 19 bases between. The germline CDR1 and CDR2 sequences are MNHNY and SVGAGI (reference sequence). CDR3 region: CASSPHGSTRNEQYF. The CDR3 nucleotides are TGTGCCAGCAGTCCCCACGGGAGTACGAGGAACGAGCAGTACTTC.